This T cell receptor beta chain was found in a study of CD8+ T cells in alopecia areata. Whole-study context: Treated patients were given 5 to 10 mg oral tofacitinib twice daily. Findings of the study overall: Among patients, TCR sharing was less clear than in mice, a difference possibly due in part to HLA diversity in the patient population. In scalp, tofacitinib significantly decreased clonality and expanded CD8+ clones among the top 100.

The treatment denotes: oral pan-JAK inhibitor, 5-10 mg twice daily. Sorted populations comprised CD4+ and CD8+ T cells obtained from PBMCs. The V end was cut by 11 bases, the J end by 2 bases, with 13 bases between. Germline CDR1 reads LNHDA; CDR2 reads SQIVND (reference sequence). This CDR3 has 12 residues. cDNA serving as the sequencing template came from extracted, reverse transcribed RNA. Produced via immunoSEQ multiplex PCR; TCRdb's table is partial and in-frame only. The repertoire holds about 140,000 clones, with approximately 86% as singletons. With regard to this clone: Its antigen is still unknown.

The receptor was derived from a human donor with alopecia areata. Specimen: CD8+ T cells sorted from blood, collected at week 4, from a patient treated with tofacitinib. This chain joins TRBV19 and TRBJ2-7; D might be TRBD2 (6 bases). The CDR3 sequence is CASGGNTYEQYF. CDR3 nucleotides: TGTGCCTCTGGCGGGAACACCTACGAGCAGTACTTC. Drawing the rest from reference TRBV19 and TRBJ2-7, the complete variable domain is DGGITQSPKYLFRKEGQNVTLSCEQNLNHDAMYWYRQDPGQGLRLIYYSQIVNDFQKGDIAEGYSVSREKKESFPLTVTSAQKNPTAFYLCASGGNTYEQYFGPGTRLTVT.